This T cell receptor (beta chain) was documented in a study of memory B cells and T cells in multiple sclerosis. Study findings and constraints: Normalization was needed because clone-set size differences affected shared clonotype counts.

With regard to this clone: Its specificity is not known.

The ends lost 0 bases at V and 4 bases at J; junction bases unmatched: 6. Germline loops: CDR1 SGHRS, CDR2 YFSETQ. CDR3 length: 16 residues. The data were produced by immunoSEQ multiplex PCR, yet TCRdb's version contains in-frame clones alone and is incomplete. Of more than 12,000 clones listed, about 70% are singletons. The specimen was memory (CD45RO+) CD4+ T cells from blood. This chain links TRBV5-1 with TRBJ2-3; 9 nucleotides align to TRBD2. The sequence derives from a human donor with multiple sclerosis. In DNA form, the CDR3 reads TGCGCCAGCAGCTTGGACTTAGCGGGGGCTTCAGATACGCAGTATTTT. It yields the protein CASSLDLAGASDTQYF.